The 6 T cell receptor beta chains listed next were all sequenced from one sample in a study of blood T cell repertoires in COVID-19. Produced via immunoSEQ multiplex PCR; TCRdb's table is partial and in-frame only. The data hold more than 50,000 clones, with roughly 93% observed a single time. The source material was peripheral blood. Source of these receptors: a human donor in a cohort sampled during active COVID-19.

The rearrangement uses TRBV4-1 and TRBJ2-1; D may be TRBD1 (7 bases). CDR1 MGHRA and CDR2 YSYEKL come from the germline V gene. This CDR3 is 15 amino acids long. Trimming took off 2 bases at V and 4 bases at J, with 12 bases between the two ends. The DNA of the CDR3 is TGCGCCAGCAGCCAAAGGGCAGGGGGGTACAATGAGCAGTTCTTC. This sequence encodes CASSQRAGGYNEQFF.

The rearrangement links TRBV5-1 to TRBJ2-3; a possible D gene is TRBD1 (6 bases). The V end lost 4 bases, the J end lost 5 bases, and 17 bases lay between the germline ends. CDR1 and CDR2 (germline): SGHRS, YFSETQ. The CDR3 totals 15 residues. CDR3 sequence reads: CASSPPSAQGDTQYF. The CDR3 DNA is TGCGCCAGCAGCCCGCCATCCGCACAGGGAGATACGCAGTATTTT.

This clone was seen only once. The chain employs TRBV12-3 or TRBV12-4 and TRBJ2-3; D is ambiguous. This CDR3 is 13 amino acids long. Trimming cost V 3 bases and J 1 base, with 5 bases left between them. The CDR3: CASSLIGTDTQYF. In DNA, the CDR3 is TGTGCCAGCAGTTTGATAGGCACAGATACGCAGTATTTT.

This clone was picked up a small number of times. The chain recombines TRBV7-3 with TRBJ1-3; D gene uncertain. CDR3 length: 15 amino acids. The V gene's germline CDR1 is SGHTA and CDR2 FQGTGA. Trimming shortened V by 2 bases and J by 0 bases, and 8 bases separated the two germline ends. The CDR3: CASSLLGNSGNTIYF. CDR3 DNA: TGTGCCAGCAGCTTACTCGGGAACTCTGGAAACACCATATATTTT.

This clone came up once. The chain links TRBV15 to TRBJ1-2, with TRBD1 matching 7 bases. From germline, CDR1 is LNHNV and CDR2 YYDKDF (reference sequence). V lost 3 bases and J lost 11; bases outside the gene matches: 9. This CDR3 has 13 residues. The CDR3 sequence: CATSSGQVVRYTF. The CDR3 DNA reads as TGTGCCACCAGCAGCGGACAGGTGGTGAGGTACACCTTC.

In DNA form, the CDR3 reads TGTGCCAGCAGCCAAGTCCAGGGTGGTTCACCCCTCCACTTT. Its translation: CASSQVQGGSPLHF. The gene calls are TRBV3-1 (or the pseudogene TRBV3-2) and TRBJ1-6; D may be TRBD1 (5 bases). From germline, CDR1 is LGHDT and CDR2 YNNKEL (reference sequence). Trimming took 1 base from V and 9 from J, leaving 10 bases between them. The CDR3 totals 14 residues.